The entry that follows covers one T cell receptor (beta chain) sequence. Measured with immunoSEQ multiplex PCR; TCRdb has only the in-frame clones, and not every one. The top ten clones hold around 6.2% of a sample with about 140,000 clones, approximately 80% of them seen once. CDR3 length: 11 amino acids. Germline loops: CDR1 PRHDT, CDR2 FYEKMQ (reference sequence). Deletions cut 5 bases from V and 5 bases from J, with 6 bases between. The data were obtained in a study of blood T cell repertoires in COVID-19. This sequence joins TRBV13 and TRBJ2-5; D not resolved. What was sequenced was PBMCs or T cells enriched from blood (not recorded which). The sequence was obtained from a woman aged 35 to 49 who had recovered from COVID-19. The CDR3 DNA reads as TGTGCCAGCAGCCTTTTCGAGACCCAGTACTTC. Amino acids: CASSLFETQYF.